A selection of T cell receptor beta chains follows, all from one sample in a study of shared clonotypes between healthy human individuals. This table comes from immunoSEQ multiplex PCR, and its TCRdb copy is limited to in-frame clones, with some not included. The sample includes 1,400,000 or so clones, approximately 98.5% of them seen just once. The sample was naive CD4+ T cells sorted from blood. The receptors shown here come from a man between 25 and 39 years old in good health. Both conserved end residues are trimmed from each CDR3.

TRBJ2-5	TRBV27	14	ASSLSGGRGRETQY
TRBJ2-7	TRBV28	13	ASSASNPESYEQY
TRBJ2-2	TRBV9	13	ASSPQQGNTGELF
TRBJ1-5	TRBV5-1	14	ASSLDPGQGYQPQH
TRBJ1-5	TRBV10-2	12	ASSDGTVVQPQH
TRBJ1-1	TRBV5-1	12	ASREGADFTEAF
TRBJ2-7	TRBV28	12	ASSDRGPSYEQY
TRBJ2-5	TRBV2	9	ATGTLETQY
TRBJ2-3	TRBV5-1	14	ASSAGTDGSTDTQY
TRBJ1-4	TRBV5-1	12	ASSRGGLYEKLF
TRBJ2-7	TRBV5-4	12	ASSLGQAGYEQY
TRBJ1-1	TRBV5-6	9	ATKEGHEAF
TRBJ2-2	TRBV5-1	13	ASSPVGGAPGELF
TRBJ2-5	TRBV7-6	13	ASSLGTGTQETQY
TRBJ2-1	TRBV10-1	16	ASSEGAGGPAGHNEQF
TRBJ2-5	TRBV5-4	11	ASSLRGKETQY
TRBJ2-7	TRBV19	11	ASSLGRVGEQY
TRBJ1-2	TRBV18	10	ASSVNGIYYT
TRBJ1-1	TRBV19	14	ASILGRGSGNTEAF
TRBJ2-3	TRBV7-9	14	ASRPQLGLGTDTQY